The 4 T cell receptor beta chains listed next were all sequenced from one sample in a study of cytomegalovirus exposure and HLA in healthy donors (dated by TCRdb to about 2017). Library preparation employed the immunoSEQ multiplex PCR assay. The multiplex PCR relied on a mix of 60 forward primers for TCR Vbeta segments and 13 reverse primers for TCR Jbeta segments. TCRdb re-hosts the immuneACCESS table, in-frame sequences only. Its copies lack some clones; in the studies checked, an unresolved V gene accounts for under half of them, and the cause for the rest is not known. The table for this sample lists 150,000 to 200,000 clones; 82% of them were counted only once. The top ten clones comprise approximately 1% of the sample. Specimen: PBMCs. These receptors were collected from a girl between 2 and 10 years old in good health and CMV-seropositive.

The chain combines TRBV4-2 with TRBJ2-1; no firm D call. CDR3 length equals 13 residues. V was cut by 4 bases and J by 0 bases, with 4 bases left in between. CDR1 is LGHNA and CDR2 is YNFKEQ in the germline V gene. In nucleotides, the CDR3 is TGTGCCAGCAGCCCCTCCTCCTACAATGAGCAGTTCTTC. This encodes CASSPSSYNEQFF.

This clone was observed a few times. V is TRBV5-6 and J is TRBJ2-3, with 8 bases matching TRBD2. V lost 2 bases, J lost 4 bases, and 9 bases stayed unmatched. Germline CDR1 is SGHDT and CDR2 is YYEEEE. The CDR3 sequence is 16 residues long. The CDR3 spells CASSLGTGRGADTQYF. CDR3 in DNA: TGTGCCAGCAGCTTAGGAACCGGGAGGGGGGCAGATACGCAGTATTTT. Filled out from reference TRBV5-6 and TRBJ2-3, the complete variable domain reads DAGVTQSPTHLIKTRGQQVTLRCSPKSGHDTVSWYQQALGQGPQFIFQYYEEEERQRGNFPDRFSGHQFPNYSSELNVNALLLGDSALYLCASSLGTGRGADTQYFGPGTRLTVL.

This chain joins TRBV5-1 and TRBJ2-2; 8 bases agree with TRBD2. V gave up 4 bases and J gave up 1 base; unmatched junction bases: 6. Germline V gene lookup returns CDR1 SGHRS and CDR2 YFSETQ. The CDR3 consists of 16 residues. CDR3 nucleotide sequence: TGCGCCAGCAGCCGGGCTAGCGGGTTGAACACCGGGGAGCTGTTTTTT. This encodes CASSRASGLNTGELFF.

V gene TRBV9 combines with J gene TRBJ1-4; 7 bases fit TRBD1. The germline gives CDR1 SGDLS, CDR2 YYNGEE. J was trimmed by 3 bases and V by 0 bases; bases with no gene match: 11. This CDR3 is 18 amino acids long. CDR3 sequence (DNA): TGTGCCAGCAGCGTAGGTCCTCGCTCCGGGACAGCTAATGAAAAACTGTTTTTT. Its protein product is CASSVGPRSGTANEKLFF.